These T cell receptor beta chains were read from a single sample in a study of CD8 T cells in ankylosing spondylitis. Via MiXCR, TCRdb re-called the 5' RACE reads, giving one row per CDR3 protein. The data show approximately 100,000 distinct CDR3 sequences, with nearly 25% seen just once and more than 9% held by the top ten. The specimen was synovial fluid, either unsorted or a sorted T cell fraction (not recorded which). Every receptor here comes from a male donor with ankylosing spondylitis. The CDR3 runs from the conserved cysteine through the conserved F or W. A D gene is named only where the DNA matches it firmly. Some rows mark clone size as missing; the rest say once, few, many or name a class of expanded clone.

v_gene: TRBV29-1; abundance: many; d_gene: NA; j_gene: TRBJ1-1; len: 14; CDR3nt: TGCAGCGTTGCCCGGCAGGATATGAACACTGAAGCTTTCTTT; CDR3aa: CSVARQDMNTEAFF
v_gene: TRBV27; abundance: few; d_gene: NA; j_gene: TRBJ2-2; len: 15; CDR3nt: TGTGCCAGCAGTTTCTCCACAGGGAACACCGGGGAGCTGTTTTTT; CDR3aa: CASSFSTGNTGELFF
v_gene: TRBV27; abundance: NA; d_gene: TRBD2; j_gene: TRBJ2-1; len: 17; CDR3nt: TGTGCCAGCAGCCCAAGCGGGAGGACGAGCTCCTACAATGAGCAGTTCTTC; CDR3aa: CASSPSGRTSSYNEQFF
v_gene: TRBV7-8; abundance: few; d_gene: NA; j_gene: TRBJ2-7; len: 14; CDR3nt: TGTGCCAGCAGCTTGGCAGGGTTGGAATACGAGCAGTACTTC; CDR3aa: CASSLAGLEYEQYF
v_gene: TRBV18; abundance: NA; d_gene: NA; j_gene: TRBJ1-2; len: 14; CDR3nt: TGTGCCAGCTCACCCGGGACGGGAGACTATGGCTACACCTTC; CDR3aa: CASSPGTGDYGYTF
v_gene: TRBV4-1; abundance: many; d_gene: TRBD1; j_gene: TRBJ2-1; len: 16; CDR3nt: TGCGCCAGCAGCCAAGACCGGGACAGGGAGAGGTACAGGCAGTTCTTC; CDR3aa: CASSQDRDRERYRQFF
v_gene: TRBV27; abundance: NA; d_gene: TRBD2; j_gene: TRBJ2-3; len: 17; CDR3nt: TGTGCCAGCAGTAAGGGACTACCGGAGATCGGCACAGATACGCAGTATTTT; CDR3aa: CASSKGLPEIGTDTQYF
v_gene: TRBV2; abundance: many; d_gene: TRBD2; j_gene: TRBJ2-1; len: 18; CDR3nt: TGTGCCAGCAGCGCGGGACTAGCGGGAGGTAACTCCTACAATGAGCAGTTCTTC; CDR3aa: CASSAGLAGGNSYNEQFF
v_gene: TRBV9; abundance: many; d_gene: TRBD2; j_gene: TRBJ2-2; len: 16; CDR3nt: TGTGCCAGCAGCGTAGAGGTAGCGGGAGAGTCCGGGGAGCTGTTTTTT; CDR3aa: CASSVEVAGESGELFF
v_gene: TRBV4-1; abundance: many; d_gene: TRBD2; j_gene: TRBJ2-3; len: 18; CDR3nt: TGCGCCAGCAGCCACGTCAGGCCGGGACTAGCGGGAGGGGATACGCAGTATTTT; CDR3aa: CASSHVRPGLAGGDTQYF
v_gene: TRBV6-1; abundance: NA; d_gene: TRBD2; j_gene: TRBJ2-1; len: 19; CDR3nt: TGTGCCAGCAGACCAACCGGACTAGCGGGAGGCCAGAGGGGGGATGAGCAGTTCTTC; CDR3aa: CASRPTGLAGGQRGDEQFF
v_gene: TRBV20-1; abundance: few; d_gene: TRBD2; j_gene: TRBJ2-2; len: 18; CDR3nt: TGCAGTGCAGGCGCGGGACTAGCGGGAGGGTACAACACCGGGGAGCTGTTTTTT; CDR3aa: CSAGAGLAGGYNTGELFF
v_gene: TRBV3-1; abundance: few; d_gene: NA; j_gene: TRBJ1-2; len: 14; CDR3nt: TGTGCCAGCAGCCAAGGGACTCCCCCTGGGGGCTACACCTTC; CDR3aa: CASSQGTPPGGYTF
v_gene: TRBV5-1; abundance: few; d_gene: TRBD2; j_gene: TRBJ2-1; len: 17; CDR3nt: TGCGCCAGCAGCCCCTTGGGTAGCGGGATTTCCTACAATGAGCAGTTCTTC; CDR3aa: CASSPLGSGISYNEQFF
v_gene: TRBV9; abundance: NA; d_gene: TRBD1; j_gene: TRBJ1-1; len: 15; CDR3nt: TGTGCCAGCAGCCTCCCGGGACAGCTGAACACTGAAGCTTTCTTT; CDR3aa: CASSLPGQLNTEAFF
v_gene: TRBV5-1; abundance: NA; d_gene: NA; j_gene: TRBJ1-1; len: 13; CDR3nt: TGCGCCAGCAGCCCCGGCACCGGGGAGGAAGCTTTCTTT; CDR3aa: CASSPGTGEEAFF
v_gene: TRBV18; abundance: many; d_gene: NA; j_gene: TRBJ2-5; len: 11; CDR3nt: TGTGCCAGCTCACCAGGGGAGACCCAGTACTTC; CDR3aa: CASSPGETQYF
v_gene: TRBV2; abundance: few; d_gene: NA; j_gene: TRBJ2-1; len: 14; CDR3nt: TGTGCCAGCAGTGTGGGCAGGGTAGGCAATGAGCAGTTCTTC; CDR3aa: CASSVGRVGNEQFF
v_gene: TRBV2; abundance: few; d_gene: TRBD1; j_gene: TRBJ1-2; len: 15; CDR3nt: TGTGCCAGCAGACCGGGACAGGGGATCATCCATGGCTACACCTTC; CDR3aa: CASRPGQGIIHGYTF
v_gene: TRBV5-1; abundance: many; d_gene: TRBD1; j_gene: TRBJ1-3; len: 15; CDR3nt: TGCGCCAGCAGCTCCGGGACAGTCTCTTGGAGCACCATATATTTT; CDR3aa: CASSSGTVSWSTIYF
v_gene: TRBV20-1; abundance: few; d_gene: NA; j_gene: TRBJ2-2; len: 13; CDR3nt: TGCAGTGCCCCAGGGGCGGGTACCGGGGAGCTGTTTTTT; CDR3aa: CSAPGAGTGELFF
v_gene: TRBV6-1; abundance: once; d_gene: NA; j_gene: TRBJ2-5; len: 13; CDR3nt: TGTGCCAGCAGCCGACTCAGGGGAGAGACCCAGTACTTC; CDR3aa: CASSRLRGETQYF
v_gene: TRBV4-1; abundance: many; d_gene: NA; j_gene: TRBJ2-1; len: 15; CDR3nt: TGCGCCAGCAGCCAAGACCCTTTACTTGGGTATGAGCAGTTCTTC; CDR3aa: CASSQDPLLGYEQFF
v_gene: TRBV12-3/TRBV12-4; abundance: NA; d_gene: TRBD2; j_gene: TRBJ2-1; len: 14; CDR3nt: TGTGCCAGCAGCCCAACTAGCGGGAGTGGTGAGCAGTTCTTC; CDR3aa: CASSPTSGSGEQFF